The 29 T cell receptor beta chains in this list originate from one sample, sequenced in a study of CD8+ T cells in alopecia areata. RNA, once extracted, was reverse transcribed into cDNA for use as the sequencing template. The protocol was immunoSEQ multiplex PCR, while the TCRdb copy is restricted to in-frame clones and leaves out a portion. The sample shows about 200,000 clones, approximately 61% of them seen only once. Sequenced here: CD4+ T cells sorted from blood, sampled at week 0. The receptors shown here come from a human donor with alopecia areata.

This chain uses TRBV6-5 with TRBJ2-5; no clear D gene. This CDR3 comprises 14 residues. CDR1 MNHEY and CDR2 SVGAGI come from the germline V gene. V was clipped by 6 bases and J by 2 bases, with 13 bases between them. In DNA form, the CDR3 reads TGTGCCAGCAGCCCCCGCACGGCGCAAGAGACCCAGTACTTC. It codes for CASSPRTAQETQYF.

For this clone: The sample carries other DNA sequences with the same CDR3. V usage is TRBV29-1 and J usage is TRBJ1-5; maybe TRBD1 (5 bases). Trimming pared 5 bases from V and 5 bases from J, leaving 10 bases between. Looked up from germline, CDR1 is SQVTM and CDR2 is ANQGSEA. The CDR3 sequence is 12 residues long. The CDR3 nucleotides read TGCAGCGTTAAACAAGGGGATCAGCCCCAGCATTTT. Amino acids: CSVKQGDQPQHF.

A single count supports this clone. The chain employs TRBV29-1 and TRBJ2-7; 9 positions match TRBD1. The CDR3 sequence is 14 residues long. Germline-derived CDR1 and CDR2 are SQVTM and ANQGSEA. The ends lost 7 bases at V and 5 bases at J; junction bases unmatched: 12. As DNA, the CDR3 is TGCAGCGCTGAGAGGGCGACAGGGGGACACGAGCAGTACTTC. Amino acids: CSAERATGGHEQYF.

In its sample, this clone was seen a few times. J is TRBJ1-2 and V is TRBV29-1, with D maybe TRBD1 (6 bases). Trimming shortened V by 6 bases and J by 4 bases, and 12 bases separated the two germline ends. The CDR3 extends over 12 amino acids. CDR1 is SQVTM and CDR2 is ANQGSEA in the germline V gene. Written as DNA, the CDR3 is TGCAGCGTAGCTACAGGGAGCTATGGCTACACCTTC. Protein sequence: CSVATGSYGYTF.

The V gene is TRBV9, the J gene TRBJ2-4; D may be TRBD1 or TRBD2 (5 bases each). The germline V gene encodes CDR1 SGDLS and CDR2 YYNGEE. Trimming removed 3 bases at V and 1 base at J, with 17 bases between. The CDR3 covers 17 residues. CDR3 loop: CASSGTEGFAAKNIQYF. In DNA, the CDR3 is TGTGCCAGCAGCGGGACTGAGGGGTTTGCGGCCAAAAACATTCAGTACTTC. The whole variable domain, filled in from reference TRBV9 and TRBJ2-4, reads DSGVTQTPKHLITATGQRVTLRCSPRSGDLSVYWYQQSLDQGLQFLIQYYNGEERAKGNILERFSAQQFPDLHSELNLSSLELGDSALYFCASSGTEGFAAKNIQYFGAGTRLSVL.

This clone was observed a handful of times. This specimen includes other DNA sequences encoding the same CDR3. The J gene is TRBJ2-2, the V gene TRBV6-5; D not resolved. This CDR3 spans 12 amino acids. Per the germline V gene, CDR1 is MNHEY and CDR2 is SVGAGI. V was shortened by 6 bases and J by 5 bases, with 7 bases between the two germline ends. This CDR3 is CASRLGTGELFF. CDR3 in DNA: TGTGCCAGCAGGTTGGGGACCGGGGAGCTGTTTTTT.

The chain is built from TRBV6-5 and TRBJ1-1; D gene uncertain. The CDR3 is made up of 11 amino acids. Germline CDR1 and CDR2: MNHEY and SVGAGI. Trimming took off 6 bases at V and 9 bases at J, with 11 bases between the two ends. CDR3 sequence reads: CASSLLGQAFF. The CDR3 DNA follows: TGTGCCAGCAGCCTGTTGGGCCAAGCTTTCTTT.

The chain is built from TRBV7-2 and TRBJ2-4, with D tentatively TRBD2 (5 bases). Germline CDR1 and CDR2: SGHTA and FQGNSA. The CDR3 is made up of 17 amino acids. V lost 5 bases and J 0 bases, leaving 17 bases between the germline ends. CDR3 coding DNA: TGTGCCAGCAGCAAAGGCGGCGGGTCCCTAGCCAAAAACATTCAGTACTTC. Translated: CASSKGGGSLAKNIQYF. Supplemented by reference TRBV7-2 and TRBJ2-4, the full variable domain reads GAGVSQSPSNKVTEKGKDVELRCDPISGHTALYWYRQSLGQGLEFLIYFQGNSAPDKSGLPSDRFSAERTGGSVSTLTIQRTQQEDSAVYLCASSKGGGSLAKNIQYFGAGTRLSVL.

The gene calls are TRBV29-1 and TRBJ2-5; perhaps D is TRBD1 or TRBD2 (8 bases each). The CDR3 length is 13 residues. Trimming stripped 4 bases from V and 5 bases from J, with 14 bases between. Germline assignment: CDR1 SQVTM and CDR2 ANQGSEA. Here the CDR3 reads CSVVAGQAETQYF. For the CDR3, the DNA is TGCAGCGTTGTAGCGGGACAGGCGGAGACCCAGTACTTC.

The DNA for the CDR3 is TGCGCCAGCAGCTCGACTAGCGGGGCGCTAACTTACAATGAGCAGTTCTTC. Amino acids: CASSSTSGALTYNEQFF. This chain links TRBV5-1 with TRBJ2-1, with TRBD2 identical over 11 bases. V trimming: 3 bases; J trimming: 4 bases; junction bases outside the gene matches: 9. The germline gives CDR1 SGHRS, CDR2 YFSETQ. This CDR3 comprises 17 residues.

This clone has more than one count but fewer than ten. The rearrangement joins TRBV29-1 to TRBJ2-3, with D possibly matching TRBD2 (6 bases). Between the trimmed V and J ends, which lost 4 bases and 1 base, there was a span of 15 bases. The CDR3 is made up of 15 amino acids. Looked up from germline, CDR1 is SQVTM and CDR2 is ANQGSEA. The CDR3 sequence: CSVGRVGGRTDTQYF. The CDR3 DNA reads TGCAGCGTTGGAAGGGTCGGGGGACGCACAGATACGCAGTATTTT.

This clone appeared many times. The chain carries TRBV19 and TRBJ2-2; a weak D match, TRBD2 (5 bases). CDR1 and CDR2 (germline): LNHDA, SQIVND (reference sequence). The V end lost 3 bases, the J end lost 1 base, and 6 bases lay between the germline ends. The CDR3 runs to 14 residues. The CDR3 sequence is CASSMRENTGELFF. The DNA for the CDR3 is TGTGCCAGTAGTATGAGGGAGAACACCGGGGAGCTGTTTTTT.

The chain carries TRBV5-1 and TRBJ2-5; TRBD1 or TRBD2 may be the D gene (5 bases each). There are 12 residues in the CDR3. Germline V gives CDR1 SGHRS, CDR2 YFSETQ. Trimming pared 2 bases from V and 5 bases from J, leaving 7 bases between. CDR3 DNA: TGCGCCAGCAGCTTTGAGGGGGAGACCCAGTACTTC. Protein sequence: CASSFEGETQYF.

This clone was picked up one time. CDR3 loop: CASSPPAVGTEAFF. The CDR3 coding sequence is TGTGCCAGCAGTCCCCCGGCCGTTGGCACTGAAGCTTTCTTT. The chain employs TRBV6-1 and TRBJ1-1; no clear D gene. The CDR3 is 14 residues long. The V end lost 5 bases, the J end lost 4 bases, and 14 bases lay between the germline ends. Germline V CDR1 and CDR2: MNHNS, SASEGT.

This chain uses TRBV29-1 with TRBJ2-2; 8 positions agree with TRBD1. The CDR3 is made up of 16 amino acids. Germline-derived CDR1 and CDR2 are SQVTM and ANQGSEA. V dropped 2 bases and J dropped 0; count of bases not matched to a gene: 5. As DNA, the CDR3 is TGCAGCGTTGAAAGGCCGGACAGGGCGAACACCGGGGAGCTGTTTTTT. It codes for CSVERPDRANTGELFF.

This clone was detected only a few times. The genes are TRBV20-1 and TRBJ1-2; no definite D call. Germline V gene data show CDR1 as DFQATT and CDR2 as SNEGSKA (reference sequence). The CDR3 is made up of 11 amino acids. CDR3 in amino acids: CSRTTNYGYTF. Written as DNA, the CDR3 is TGCAGCCGGACCACTAACTATGGCTACACCTTC.

CDR3 sequence (DNA): TGTGCCAGCAGCGTAGTTCGGGGGGGCACAGATACGCAGTATTTT. This gives the protein CASSVVRGGTDTQYF. This chain links TRBV9 with TRBJ2-3; the match to TRBD2 covers 7 bases. Trimming at V came to 0 bases and at J to 1 base, leaving 2 bases not matched to a gene. The CDR3 loop spans 15 amino acids. From germline, CDR1 is SGDLS and CDR2 YYNGEE.

This clone was counted ten times or more. The J gene is TRBJ2-3, the V gene TRBV29-1; TRBD1 is a possible D gene (7 bases). Trimming removed 6 bases at V and 1 base at J, with 14 bases between. The CDR3 extends over 14 amino acids. Germline V CDR1 and CDR2: SQVTM, ANQGSEA. The CDR3 sequence: CSVPGGTGTDTQYF. Here the CDR3 DNA reads TGCAGCGTCCCAGGGGGGACTGGCACAGATACGCAGTATTTT.

V and J are TRBV7-8 and TRBJ2-7, with D possibly TRBD2 on 6 matching bases. Germline V gene sequence: CDR1 SGHVS, CDR2 FQNEAQ. V lost 3 bases and J lost 2, with 14 bases in between. The CDR3 runs to 15 residues. This CDR3 is CASSLLDYQTYEQYF. The CDR3 bases are TGTGCCAGCAGCTTGTTGGACTACCAAACCTACGAGCAGTACTTC.

V usage is TRBV7-2 and J usage is TRBJ1-4; D not certain. The V and J ends lost 1 base and 7 bases respectively, with 7 bases between them. The germline gives CDR1 SGHTA, CDR2 FQGNSA. This CDR3 spans 13 amino acids. The DNA of the CDR3 is TGTGCCAGCAGCTTAGTGGCGGCTGAAAAACTGTTTTTT. Protein product: CASSLVAAEKLFF.

This clone was counted only a few times. The rearrangement links TRBV4-2 to TRBJ2-5; D uncertain. The CDR3 runs to 14 residues. V lost 4 bases, J lost 14 bases, and 23 bases lay in between. CDR1 is LGHNA and CDR2 is YNFKEQ in the germline V gene. The CDR3 reads CASSPNPQEKIYYF. The CDR3 nucleotides read TGTGCCAGCAGCCCCAATCCCCAGGAGAAGATATACTACTTC.

The chain recombines TRBV5-1 with TRBJ1-5, with no clear D. The germline V gene encodes CDR1 SGHRS and CDR2 YFSETQ. V shed 1 base and J shed 6 bases, with 11 bases lying between them. The length of the CDR3 is 14 residues. CDR3 loop: CASSLMGSGQPQHF. CDR3 coding DNA: TGCGCCAGCAGCTTGATGGGGTCCGGTCAGCCCCAGCATTTT.

The chain links TRBV30 to TRBJ2-1; 11 bases are a match to TRBD2. Germline V lookup: CDR1 GTSNPN, CDR2 SVGIG (reference sequence). The CDR3 runs 15 residues. The junction had 4 bases not matched to a gene; V was cut back by 3 bases and J by 3 bases. The CDR3 reads CAWSSGLAVYNEQFF. For the CDR3, the DNA is TGTGCCTGGAGCTCGGGACTAGCGGTCTACAATGAGCAGTTCTTC.

The count of this clone is one. This chain uses TRBV5-1 with TRBJ2-3; 7 bases line up with TRBD1. The junction had 0 bases not matched to a gene; V was cut back by 3 bases and J by 5 bases. This CDR3 is built from 12 residues. Germline lookup yields CDR1 SGHRS and CDR2 YFSETQ. CDR3 in DNA: TGCGCCAGCAGCTGGACAGGAGATACGCAGTATTTT. This translates into CASSWTGDTQYF.

The chain links TRBV6-5 to TRBJ2-5; D may be TRBD2 (7 bases). There are 13 residues in the CDR3. V was clipped by 8 bases and J by 1 base, with 11 bases between them. Germline V gene sequence: CDR1 MNHEY, CDR2 SVGAGI. CDR3 sequence reads: CASGAGAQETQYF. DNA of the CDR3: TGTGCCAGCGGTGCGGGGGCCCAAGAGACCCAGTACTTC.

The rearrangement uses TRBV5-4 and TRBJ1-1; D unresolved. Germline-derived CDR1 and CDR2 are SGHNT and YYREEE (reference sequence). Trimming pared 4 bases from V and 4 bases from J, leaving 14 bases between. This CDR3 contains 14 residues. CDR3 in DNA: TGTGCCAGCAGCCAAGATGGCGAAGTCACTGAAGCTTTCTTT. It yields the protein CASSQDGEVTEAFF. The variable domain in full, with the rest retrieved from reference TRBV5-4 and TRBJ1-1, is ETGVTQSPTHLIKTRGQQVTLRCSSQSGHNTVSWYQQALGQGPQFIFQYYREEENGRGNFPPRFSGLQFPNYSSELNVNALELDDSALYLCASSQDGEVTEAFFGQGTRLTVV.

The chain is built from TRBV11-2 and TRBJ2-7, with 8 bases lining up with TRBD1. The CDR3 runs 13 residues. V dropped 4 bases and J dropped 7; count of bases not matched to a gene: 6. Germline-derived CDR1 and CDR2 are SGHAT and FQNNGV. As DNA, the CDR3 is TGTGCCAGCAGCTATGACAGGGGTAGTGAGCAGTACTTC. This encodes CASSYDRGSEQYF.

J is TRBJ1-1 and V is TRBV30; D gene unclear. The CDR3 consists of 13 residues. V lost 7 bases to trimming and J lost 0 bases, with 12 bases between them. In germline, CDR1 is GTSNPN, CDR2 SVGIG (reference sequence). CDR3 coding DNA: TGTGCCTTTCTGAAAGGGCTGAACACTGAAGCTTTCTTT. Protein sequence: CAFLKGLNTEAFF.

The chain carries TRBV29-1 and TRBJ1-4, with D maybe TRBD1 (5 bases). Per the germline V gene, CDR1 is SQVTM and CDR2 is ANQGSEA. The CDR3 has 14 amino acids. The V end was cut by 4 bases, the J end by 0 bases, with 9 bases between. CDR3 nucleotides: TGCAGCGTTGGCTTCAGGGCAACTAATGAAAAACTGTTTTTT. It translates to CSVGFRATNEKLFF.